This is a list of T cell receptor beta chains from one sample in a study of T cell responses to AZD1222 COVID-19 vaccine. Repertoires were generated with immunoSEQ multiplex PCR, while TCRdb's copy carries only in-frame clones and drops some. The sample includes just under 150,000 clones, 86% of them seen just once. Sequences were derived from peripheral blood, sampled 28 days after the second AZD1222 dose. These receptors came from an adult who received the AZD1222 COVID-19 vaccine. CDR3s include the opening cysteine and the closing phenylalanine or tryptophan. A D gene is named only where the DNA matches it firmly. Part of the rows lack a size; the others show once, few, many or a class for expanded clones.

V: TRBV7-9
size: once
J: TRBJ2-1
D: NA
DNA: TGTGCCAGCAGCTTACATACCGGCTACAATGAGCAGTTCTTC
CDR3: CASSLHTGYNEQFF

V: TRBV5-1
size: NA
J: TRBJ1-5
D: NA
DNA: TGCGCCAGCAGCGAGGGGGGAAGCAATCAGCCCCAGCATTTT
CDR3: CASSEGGSNQPQHF

V: TRBV24-1
size: NA
J: TRBJ2-3
D: NA
DNA: TGTGCCACCAGTGACGCGGGCCGCCCCACAGATACGCAGTATTTT
CDR3: CATSDAGRPTDTQYF

V: TRBV7-6
size: NA
J: TRBJ1-1
D: NA
DNA: TGTGCCAGCAGCTGGGAGGGCGGCACTGAAGCTTTCTTT
CDR3: CASSWEGGTEAFF

V: TRBV7-2
size: NA
J: TRBJ2-2
D: NA
DNA: TGTGCCAGCAGCTTCTTCACAGAAAACACCGGGGAGCTGTTTTTT
CDR3: CASSFFTENTGELFF

V: TRBV29-1
size: NA
J: TRBJ2-1
D: NA
DNA: TGCAGCGTTGAAGATGAGGAGCAGTTCTTC
CDR3: CSVEDEEQFF

V: TRBV5-1
size: NA
J: TRBJ1-5
D: NA
DNA: TGCGCCAGCAGCTTGGGGGGGGACCAGCCCCAGCATTTT
CDR3: CASSLGGDQPQHF

V: TRBV4-2
size: NA
J: TRBJ1-1
D: NA
DNA: TGTGCCAGCAGCCAAGATTTTGCAGGGACCACTGAAGCTTTCTTT
CDR3: CASSQDFAGTTEAFF

V: TRBV19
size: NA
J: TRBJ1-6
D: NA
DNA: TGTGCCAGTAGTCTTCAGAGCTATAATTCACCCCTCCACTTT
CDR3: CASSLQSYNSPLHF

V: TRBV29-1
size: NA
J: TRBJ2-2
D: NA
DNA: TGCAGCGTGGGCACCGGGGAGCTGTTTTTT
CDR3: CSVGTGELFF